A single TCR beta chain is shown here with its context. This specimen belongs to a study of identical twins. Trimming pared 0 bases from V and 7 bases from J, leaving 7 bases between. Germline CDR1 and CDR2: MNHEY and SVGAGI. The CDR3 has 13 residues. TCRdb re-called the 5' RACE reads through MiXCR, storing one row per CDR3 protein. The sample has some 190,000 distinct CDR3 sequences; roughly 15% are singletons. The data also belong to a second study, concerning T cells expressing NK-cell markers.

Material for sequencing was CD8+ T cells sorted from blood. V and J are TRBV6-5 and TRBJ2-1; a weak D match, TRBD1 (5 bases). This clonotype was obtained from a young woman in good health. The DNA for the CDR3 is TGTGCCAGCAGTTACTCCAGGGTTAATGAGCAGTTCTTC. As protein: CASSYSRVNEQFF.